Many counts were recorded for the clone carrying this TCR beta chain. The sample belongs to a study of T cells in Graves' hyperthyroidism and ophthalmopathy. About the research overall: Peripheral blood was collected at initial diagnosis, before any treatment.

CDR1 and CDR2 (germline): LGHDT, YNNKEL (reference sequence). Trimming took 3 bases from V and 1 from J; bases not matched to a gene: 1. There are 15 residues in the CDR3. Amplified TCR beta CDR3 regions came from RNA transcripts. When the TCR CDR3 underwent first-round RT-PCR, the HTBI primer set was used. TCRdb called the multiplex PCR reads again in MiXCR, with one record for every CDR3 protein. The sample records hundreds of thousands of distinct CDR3 sequences, roughly an eighth being singletons. A patient was excluded if there was uncontrolled infection, other autoimmune disease, pregnancy or lactation. This sample holds PBMCs from 9.5 to 10 ml fresh peripheral blood.

This clonotype originated in a woman under 30 with Graves' hyperthyroidism. The chain combines TRBV3-1 with TRBJ2-7; 12 nucleotides align to TRBD2. The sample consisted of blood. The CDR3 protein is CASSQLAGGSYEQYF. The CDR3 nucleotides are TGTGCCAGCAGCCAGCTAGCGGGGGGGTCCTACGAGCAGTACTTC.